One sample yielded the 9 T cell receptor beta chains listed below, sequenced in a study of cytomegalovirus exposure and HLA in healthy donors. The study ran its PCR with 60 Vbeta and 13 Jbeta primers. Profiled with immunoSEQ multiplex PCR; TCRdb holds only in-frame clones, not every one. The sample yields around 160,000 clones, 65% to 80% seen once. The sample consisted of PBMCs. These receptors came from a woman between 40 and 50 years old in good health and CMV-seropositive.

This clone was detected only a few times. J is TRBJ1-1 and V is TRBV10-1, with D possibly TRBD1 on 5 matching bases. CDR3 length equals 13 residues. The V and J ends lost 4 bases and 0 bases respectively, with 6 bases between them. Germline loops: CDR1 WNHNN, CDR2 SYGVQD (reference sequence). For the CDR3, the DNA is TGCGCCAGCAGTGCGACAGTGAACACTGAAGCTTTCTTT. Protein: CASSATVNTEAFF.

V and J are TRBV7-2 and TRBJ2-3; a weak D match, TRBD2 (6 bases). The CDR3 extends over 12 amino acids. Trimming removed 8 bases at V and 2 bases at J, with 8 bases between. Germline-derived CDR1 and CDR2 are SGHTA and FQGNSA. The CDR3 spells CASGGPTDTQYF. Written as DNA, the CDR3 is TGTGCCAGCGGAGGGCCCACAGATACGCAGTATTTT. Full variable domain (missing parts from reference TRBV7-2 and TRBJ2-3): GAGVSQSPSNKVTEKGKDVELRCDPISGHTALYWYRQSLGQGLEFLIYFQGNSAPDKSGLPSDRFSAERTGGSVSTLTIQRTQQEDSAVYLCASGGPTDTQYFGPGTRLTVL.

The V gene is TRBV6-4, the J gene TRBJ2-3, with 9 bases that match TRBD2. Germline values: CDR1 MRHNA, CDR2 SNTAGT. The CDR3 has 14 amino acids. V dropped 4 bases and J dropped 1; count of bases not matched to a gene: 0. CDR3 nucleotide sequence: TGTGCCAGCAGTGTAGCGGGGGGCACAGATACGCAGTATTTT. It codes for CASSVAGGTDTQYF.

The rearrangement joins TRBV11-2 to TRBJ1-2, with D uncertain. The CDR3 runs 14 residues. Trimming removed 2 bases at V and 2 bases at J, with 9 bases between. The germline V gene has CDR1 SGHAT and CDR2 FQNNGV. The CDR3 is CASSLQADNYGYTF. The CDR3 DNA reads as TGTGCCAGCAGCTTACAGGCCGACAACTATGGCTACACCTTC.

On this clone itself: A read error may produce the germline difference seen at one junction end. The same CDR3 is also encoded by other DNA sequences in this sample. This chain joins TRBV7-2 and TRBJ2-7; D possibly corresponds to TRBD1 (6 bases). The CDR3 spans 15 residues. Per the germline V gene, CDR1 is SGHTA and CDR2 is FQGNSA. The CDR3 loop is CASSLGQGLFYEQYF. The CDR3 DNA sequence: TGTGCTAGCAGCTTAGGGCAGGGGCTATTCTACGAGCAGTACTTC.

Notes on this clone: At one boundary the junction diverges from the germline segment, which might be a read error. This sequence joins TRBV11-2 and TRBJ2-7, with 8 bases matching TRBD1. Germline-derived CDR1 and CDR2 are SGHAT and FQNNGV. The CDR3 contains 14 residues. The CDR3 protein is CASSVDRGPYEQYF. The DNA for the CDR3 is TGTGCCAGCAGCGTAGACAGGGGACCCTACGAGCAGTACTTC.

The rearrangement uses TRBV5-8 and TRBJ1-1; D gene uncertain. This CDR3 has 14 residues. Per germline, CDR1 SGHTS and CDR2 YDEGEE. V shed 4 bases and J shed 1 base, with 11 bases lying between them. The CDR3, as DNA: TGTGCCAGCAGCAGATACCGGGGGAACACTGAAGCTTTCTTT. Protein: CASSRYRGNTEAFF.

This clone has only a few counts. The chain uses TRBV29-1 and TRBJ1-5, with D hard to call. The CDR3 sequence is 11 residues long. Trimming pared 4 bases from V and 5 bases from J, leaving 6 bases between. The germline gives CDR1 SQVTM, CDR2 ANQGSEA. The DNA of the CDR3 is TGCAGCGTTGGCGGGGATCAGCCCCAGCATTTT. Translation gives CSVGGDQPQHF.

The chain recombines TRBV7-9 with TRBJ2-3, with D maybe TRBD1 (6 bases). This CDR3 region has 16 residues. CDR1 and CDR2 (germline): SEHNR, FQNEAQ (reference sequence). V was pared by 2 bases and J by 2 bases, with 14 bases between. The CDR3 bases are TGTGCCAGCAGCTTAATCCCAGGGGCACCCACAGATACGCAGTATTTT. Translation: CASSLIPGAPTDTQYF.